A single sample gave rise to the 13 T cell receptor beta chains below, sequenced in a study of T cell changes during pregnancy in multiple sclerosis. Some clones are missing from TCRdb's copy, which holds only in-frame ones; the method was immunoSEQ multiplex PCR. This table has roughly 80,000 clones, just over 90% appearing once. Sequencing was performed on peripheral blood, taken before pregnancy. These TCRs come from a female donor with multiple sclerosis, enrolled in a pregnancy study.

The chain carries TRBV4-1 and TRBJ2-3; perhaps TRBD2 as D (6 bases). This CDR3 comprises 16 residues. The germline gives CDR1 MGHRA, CDR2 YSYEKL. Trimming pared 5 bases from V and 1 base from J, leaving 16 bases between. CDR3 DNA: TGCGCCAGCAGCGCCACCCCGGGAGCGCGCACAGATACGCAGTATTTT. Residues: CASSATPGARTDTQYF.

This chain uses TRBV18 with TRBJ1-5; D unclear. Trimming cost V 2 bases and J 4 bases, with 12 bases left between them. This CDR3 has 15 residues. The germline gives CDR1 KGHSH, CDR2 LQKENI. The CDR3 DNA reads TGTGCCAGCTCACCAATCCGGGTCGAGAATCAGCCCCAGCATTTT. Residues: CASSPIRVENQPQHF.

The genes are TRBV28 and TRBJ2-1, with TRBD2 matching over 7 bases. This CDR3 is built from 15 residues. Trimming took 2 bases from V and 7 from J; bases not matched to a gene: 8. Looked up from germline, CDR1 is MDHEN and CDR2 is SYDVKM. In nucleotides, the CDR3 is TGTGCCAGCAGTTTAAAACCTAGCGGATATAATGAGCAGTTCTTC. It codes for CASSLKPSGYNEQFF.

The rearrangement links TRBV6-1 to TRBJ1-1; 7 bases map to TRBD1. Germline values: CDR1 MNHNS, CDR2 SASEGT. J lost 11 bases, V lost 5 bases, and 5 bases had no gene match. This CDR3 contains 11 residues. CDR3 sequence reads: CASSRTGEAFF. CDR3 nucleotides: TGTGCCAGCAGTCGCACAGGGGAGGCTTTCTTT.

The rearrangement uses TRBV28 and TRBJ2-1; D perhaps matches TRBD1 (6 bases). This CDR3 contains 12 residues. Germline V gives CDR1 MDHEN, CDR2 SYDVKM. V lost 5 bases to trimming and J lost 8 bases, with 10 bases between them. The CDR3 DNA follows: TGTGCCAGCAGTACAGGGTTCTATGAGCAGTTCTTC. Its translation: CASSTGFYEQFF.

The rearrangement joins TRBV9 to TRBJ2-1; 7 positions match TRBD2. Losses at the gene ends were 4 bases for V and 8 bases for J; bases not matched to a gene: 12. The CDR3 has 15 residues. Germline V gene data show CDR1 as SGDLS and CDR2 as YYNGEE. The CDR3 reads CASSPPGGGPYEQFF. Here the CDR3 DNA reads TGTGCCAGCAGCCCCCCGGGGGGAGGGCCCTATGAGCAGTTCTTC. The variable domain in full, with the rest retrieved from reference TRBV9 and TRBJ2-1, is DSGVTQTPKHLITATGQRVTLRCSPRSGDLSVYWYQQSLDQGLQFLIQYYNGEERAKGNILERFSAQQFPDLHSELNLSSLELGDSALYFCASSPPGGGPYEQFFGPGTRLTVL.

The J gene is TRBJ1-2, the V gene TRBV5-4, with TRBD1 identical over 11 bases. V lost 4 bases, J lost 5 bases, and 7 bases stayed unmatched. The length of the CDR3 is 15 residues. Germline V gene lookup returns CDR1 SGHNT and CDR2 YYREEE (reference sequence). The DNA for the CDR3 is TGTGCCAGCAGCGCCCGGGACAGGGGGGCGTATGGCTACACCTTC. Protein product: CASSARDRGAYGYTF.

The chain links TRBV28 to TRBJ2-5; 10 positions match TRBD2. The CDR3 has 15 amino acids. J gave up 5 bases and V 6 bases, and 9 bases lay outside the gene matches. CDR1 is MDHEN and CDR2 is SYDVKM in the germline V gene. The CDR3 region is CASSTPSGSKETQYF. The DNA of the CDR3 is TGTGCCAGCAGCACTCCTAGCGGGAGTAAGGAGACCCAGTACTTC.

The rearrangement links TRBV7-9 to TRBJ2-2; no reliable D call. Per germline, CDR1 SEHNR and CDR2 FQNEAQ (reference sequence). The CDR3 has 11 residues. V lost 6 bases, J lost 5 bases, and 4 bases lay in between. The CDR3 protein is CASRSTGELFF. CDR3 nucleotide sequence: TGTGCCAGCAGATCTACCGGGGAGCTGTTTTTT.

The V call is TRBV11-1, the J call TRBJ2-1; no firm D call. The CDR3 spans 11 residues. V lost 5 bases to trimming and J lost 5 bases, with 4 bases between them. The germline V gene encodes CDR1 SGHAT and CDR2 FQDESV (reference sequence). The DNA of the CDR3 is TGTGCCAGCAGCCGTAACAATGAGCAGTTCTTC. Translation gives CASSRNNEQFF.

CDR3 loop: CASSLRSTNEKLFF. The CDR3 bases are TGTGCCAGCAGTCTACGTTCAACTAATGAAAAACTGTTTTTT. The chain uses TRBV27 and TRBJ1-4; no definite D call. The CDR3 covers 14 residues. Per germline, CDR1 MNHEY and CDR2 SMNVEV (reference sequence). V lost 5 bases, J lost 0 bases, and 7 bases lay in between.

Details on this clone: Because the CDR3's place on the DNA is in doubt, the DNA is left out and the CDR3 is given as listed by TCRdb. V usage is TRBV27 and J usage is TRBJ1-1. CDR1 is MNHEY and CDR2 is SMNVEV in the germline V gene (reference sequence). The CDR3 totals 13 residues, both ends included. The CDR3 sequence is CASILEGSGEAFF.

The V and J genes are TRBV9 and TRBJ2-2; TRBD2 matches 10 bases. CDR3 length: 17 amino acids. The V and J ends lost 3 bases and 1 base, in that order; junction bases with no gene match: 6. CDR1 and CDR2 (germline): SGDLS, YYNGEE. The CDR3 DNA reads TGTGCCAGCAGCGCCCATAGCGGGAGGTTGAACACCGGGGAGCTGTTTTTT. Translating gives CASSAHSGRLNTGELFF.